This T cell receptor (beta chain) stems from a study of blood T cell repertoires in COVID-19. Study-wide background: Collection of acute and convalescent COVID-19 samples took place in the United States, Italy and Spain. In each case, the material was cDNA or gDNA derived from T cells, B-cell-depleted T cells, or PBMCs.

CDR1 is MGHRA, CDR2 YSYEKL, per germline. Trimming cost V 5 bases and J 8 bases, with 15 bases left between them. This CDR3 has 14 residues. Authors' analysis steps: Nucleated cell number was recorded as an estimate derived from reference gene primer amplification. Clones were read by immunoSEQ multiplex PCR, and TCRdb kept only the in-frame ones, dropping some. V, J and clone size are those of that table, while D and trimming were read from the DNA. This table has fewer than 65,000 clones, roughly 87% appearing once. The TCR sequence derives from a human donor with acute or convalescent COVID-19. The donor label of this sample is uncertain. Sample: peripheral blood. The chain couples TRBV4-1 to TRBJ1-4; D is unclear. CDR3 DNA: TGCGCCAGCAGCTCAGACGGTCTGAGGGAAAAACTGTTTTTT. This translates into CASSSDGLREKLFF.